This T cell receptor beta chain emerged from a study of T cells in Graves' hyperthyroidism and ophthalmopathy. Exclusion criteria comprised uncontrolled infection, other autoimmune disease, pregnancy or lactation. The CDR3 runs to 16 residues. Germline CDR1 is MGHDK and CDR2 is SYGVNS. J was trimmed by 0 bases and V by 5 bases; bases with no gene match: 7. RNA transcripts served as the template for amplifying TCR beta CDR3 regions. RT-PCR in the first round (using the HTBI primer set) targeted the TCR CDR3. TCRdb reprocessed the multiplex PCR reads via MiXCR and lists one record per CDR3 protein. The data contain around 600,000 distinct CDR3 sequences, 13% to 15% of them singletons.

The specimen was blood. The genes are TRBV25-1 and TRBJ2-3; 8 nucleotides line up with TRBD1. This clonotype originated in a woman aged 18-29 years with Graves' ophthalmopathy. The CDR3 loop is CASSTRQGRSTDTQYF. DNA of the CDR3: TGTGCCAGCAGTACCCGACAGGGGCGGAGCACAGATACGCAGTATTTT.